The sequence of this T cell receptor beta chain was determined in a study of blood T cell repertoires in COVID-19. Study in general: COVID-19 samples collected from the United States, Italy and Spain covered acute and convalescent phases.

This clone appeared a single time. Sequencing was performed with immunoSEQ multiplex PCR; in TCRdb, only in-frame clones are kept and a portion is missing. The sample consists of 250,000 to 300,000 clones, roughly 90% of them appearing once. V lost 4 bases and J 4 bases, leaving 11 bases between the germline ends. Germline values: CDR1 MDHEN, CDR2 SYDVKM. The CDR3 covers 13 residues. The sample comprised peripheral blood. The rearrangement uses TRBV28 and TRBJ2-7; D unresolved. The TCR originated in a woman in her twenties or thirties with COVID-19, enrolled during active disease. The CDR3 here is CASSSTPSYEQYF. Here the CDR3 DNA reads TGTGCCAGCAGTTCCACTCCGAGTTACGAGCAGTACTTC.